The 30 T cell receptor beta chains below come from one sample, sequenced in a study of blood T cell repertoires in COVID-19 (dated by TCRdb to between 2020 and 2021). Libraries were prepared through the immunoSEQ multiplex PCR assay. The table comes from immuneACCESS by way of TCRdb, which keeps in-frame sequences with V and J called. Part of the clones is missing from these tables; in studies checked, under half for an unresolved V gene and the rest for unknown reasons. The sample profile shows about 72,000 clones; 90% of them were found once. The top ten clones comprise about 9% of the sample. The sequenced sample was peripheral blood. Source of these receptors: a human donor in a cohort sampled during active COVID-19.

This chain uses TRBV6-5 with TRBJ2-7, with 12 nucleotides matching TRBD2. V lost 6 bases and J lost 6; bases outside the gene matches: 6. Germline V lookup: CDR1 MNHEY, CDR2 SVGAGI. The CDR3 length is 14 residues. CDR3 DNA: TGTGCCAGCAGCCCCCGGACTAGCGGGATCGAGCAGTACTTC. Amino acids: CASSPRTSGIEQYF.

The chain has TRBV7-8 and TRBJ1-3; D is perhaps TRBD1 (5 bases). The CDR3 consists of 16 residues. V shed 1 base and J shed 0 bases, with 10 bases lying between them. Germline V gene data show CDR1 as SGHVS and CDR2 as FQNEAQ. The CDR3 DNA is TGTGCCAGCAGCTTAGAGGGGCCGAGCTCTGGAAACACCATATATTTT. It is translated as CASSLEGPSSGNTIYF.

V usage is TRBV4-3 and J usage is TRBJ2-6, with TRBD1 as a possible D gene (6 bases). The length of the CDR3 is 18 residues. Trimming removed 0 bases at V and 0 bases at J, with 12 bases between. CDR1 and CDR2 (germline): LGHNA, YSLEER. The CDR3 coding sequence is TGCGCCAGCAGCCAAGATTCACAGGGACGCTCTGGGGCCAACGTCCTGACTTTC. It codes for CASSQDSQGRSGANVLTF.

The CDR3 spells CASSLEKGMNTEAFF. The CDR3 DNA reads as TGTGCCAGCAGCTTAGAGAAGGGGATGAACACTGAAGCTTTCTTT. The chain carries TRBV7-2 and TRBJ1-1; tentatively, D is TRBD1 (5 bases). Germline values: CDR1 SGHTA, CDR2 FQGNSA. The V end was cut by 1 base, the J end by 0 bases, with 9 bases between. The CDR3 loop spans 15 amino acids.

The rearrangement joins TRBV9 to TRBJ2-7, with 8 positions matching TRBD1. Germline trimming cut 4 bases from V and 3 bases from J; bases unmatched to any gene: 6. The CDR3 totals 14 residues. CDR1 and CDR2 (germline): SGDLS, YYNGEE. This CDR3 is CASSPGQGNYEQYF. The CDR3 region has the DNA TGTGCCAGCAGCCCCGGACAGGGAAACTACGAGCAGTACTTC.

The chain carries TRBV6-5 and TRBJ2-7, with TRBD2 matching 12 bases. Looked up from germline, CDR1 is MNHEY and CDR2 is SVGAGI. Losses at the gene ends were 6 bases for V and 2 bases for J; bases not matched to a gene: 2. The CDR3 length is 14 residues. CDR3: CASRGLAGTYEQYF. CDR3 nucleotide sequence: TGTGCCAGCAGGGGACTAGCGGGTACCTACGAGCAGTACTTC.

The chain recombines TRBV6-6 with TRBJ2-2; a possible D gene is TRBD1 (5 bases). From germline, CDR1 is MNHNY and CDR2 SVGAGI (reference sequence). CDR3 size: 14 residues. Trimming removed 2 bases from V and 5 bases from J, with 9 bases in between. The CDR3 here is CASSYLQGTGELFF. Here the CDR3 DNA reads TGTGCCAGCAGTTACCTCCAGGGAACCGGGGAGCTGTTTTTT.

The chain is built from TRBV29-1 and TRBJ2-2; D might be TRBD2 (6 bases). Germline CDR1 and CDR2: SQVTM and ANQGSEA. Trimming left V 4 bases short and J 4 bases short, with 16 bases between. The CDR3 sequence is 15 residues long. CDR3 loop: CSVGRGFSSTGELFF. CDR3 in DNA: TGCAGCGTTGGGAGGGGCTTCTCGAGCACCGGGGAGCTGTTTTTT.

The V gene is TRBV5-8, the J gene TRBJ2-7, with TRBD1 identical over 7 bases. CDR1 SGHTS and CDR2 YDEGEE come from the germline V gene. The CDR3 runs 15 residues. Losses at the gene ends were 4 bases for V and 0 bases for J; bases not matched to a gene: 7. The CDR3 region has the DNA TGTGCCAGCAGCATAAGGGGGCTCAGCTCCTACGAGCAGTACTTC. Translated, it gives CASSIRGLSSYEQYF.

The chain has TRBV6-2 or TRBV6-3 and TRBJ1-1; no firm D call. The CDR3 length is 12 residues. Trimming left V 2 bases short and J 7 bases short, with 8 bases between. Looked up from germline, CDR1 is MNHEY and CDR2 is SVGEGT. CDR3 in amino acids: CASSYAGVEAFF. In DNA form, the CDR3 reads TGTGCCAGCAGTTACGCAGGCGTTGAAGCTTTCTTT.

The chain combines TRBV2 with TRBJ2-5; possibly TRBD2 for D (5 bases). The V end lost 7 bases, the J end lost 3 bases, and 12 bases lay between the germline ends. This CDR3 is built from 13 residues. CDR1 and CDR2 (germline): SNHLY, FYNNEI. The CDR3 is CASKNGVEETQYF. CDR3 bases: TGTGCCAGCAAGAACGGGGTGGAAGAGACCCAGTACTTC.

CDR3 protein: CASSRGTGGLNEQFF. The CDR3 nucleotides are TGTGCCAGCAGCCGTGGGACAGGGGGGCTCAATGAGCAGTTCTTC. This rearrangement joins TRBV6-5 to TRBJ2-1; 11 bases map to TRBD1. Trimming took 6 bases from V and 6 from J; bases not matched to a gene: 7. CDR1 is MNHEY, CDR2 SVGAGI, per germline. The CDR3 extends over 15 amino acids.

CDR3 in amino acids: CASSYTKGDEQFF. CDR3 sequence (DNA): TGTGCCAGCAGTTACACCAAGGGGGATGAGCAGTTCTTC. The rearrangement joins TRBV6-2 or TRBV6-3 to TRBJ2-1, with a weak D call TRBD1 (6 bases). Trimming removed 2 bases at V and 8 bases at J, with 10 bases between. The CDR3 contains 13 residues. The germline V gene encodes CDR1 MNHEY and CDR2 SVGEGT.

The gene calls are TRBV5-6 and TRBJ2-1; D may be TRBD2 (5 bases). CDR1 SGHDT and CDR2 YYEEEE come from the germline V gene. The CDR3 sequence is 14 residues long. V was cut by 7 bases and J by 6 bases, with 17 bases left in between. The DNA of the CDR3 is TGTGCCAGCTCACCCGGGCCCCGGGGCAATGAGCAGTTCTTC. Translation: CASSPGPRGNEQFF.

The CDR3 here is CASSLGIAGSNTGELFF. The CDR3 nucleotides are TGTGCCAGCAGCTTAGGGATTGCAGGGTCGAACACCGGGGAGCTGTTTTTT. This chain links TRBV7-9 with TRBJ2-2; tentatively, D is TRBD1 (5 bases). Looked up from germline, CDR1 is SEHNR and CDR2 is FQNEAQ (reference sequence). Trimming pared 1 base from V and 0 bases from J, leaving 12 bases between. This CDR3 spans 17 amino acids.

The chain is built from TRBV6-5 and TRBJ2-2; the match to TRBD1 covers 9 bases. V shed 6 bases, J shed 7 bases, and the junction held 9 bases outside the gene matches. The CDR3 consists of 15 residues. Germline V lookup: CDR1 MNHEY, CDR2 SVGAGI. The CDR3 spells CASRTQGASLGELFF. CDR3 DNA: TGTGCCAGCAGGACACAGGGGGCCTCCCTCGGGGAGCTGTTTTTT.

The chain employs TRBV5-4 and TRBJ2-3, with a tentative D call TRBD2 (5 bases). The CDR3 consists of 14 residues. V lost 9 bases and J lost 5, with 19 bases in between. Germline V gives CDR1 SGHNT, CDR2 YYREEE (reference sequence). In DNA, the CDR3 is TGTGCCACGAAGAAGGGAGAGAATCTAGATACGCAGTATTTT. Translating it yields CATKKGENLDTQYF.

The rearrangement joins TRBV27 to TRBJ2-7; D is possibly TRBD1 (7 bases). This CDR3 has 16 residues. Trimming left V 0 bases short and J 5 bases short, with 17 bases between. Germline V lookup: CDR1 MNHEY, CDR2 SMNVEV (reference sequence). This CDR3 is CASSLSRQGGVNEQYF. The DNA for the CDR3 is TGTGCCAGCAGTTTATCGCGACAGGGAGGTGTAAACGAGCAGTACTTC.

The chain recombines TRBV6-1 with TRBJ2-3, with 8 bases fitting TRBD2. The CDR3 is made up of 16 amino acids. Germline CDR1 reads MNHNS; CDR2 reads SASEGT. Unmatched junction bases numbered 10, after V lost 4 bases and J lost 4 bases. This CDR3 is CASSGGAGAKADTQYF. The CDR3, as DNA: TGTGCCAGCAGTGGTGGAGCGGGAGCTAAGGCAGATACGCAGTATTTT.

The V call is TRBV4-3, the J call TRBJ2-5, with TRBD1 matching 7 bases. The junction had 14 bases not matched to a gene; V was cut back by 0 bases and J by 1 base. In germline, CDR1 is LGHNA, CDR2 YSLEER. This CDR3 contains 19 residues. CDR3 in amino acids: CASSQEEVLRGPPQETQYF. CDR3 DNA sequence: TGCGCCAGCAGCCAAGAAGAGGTTTTGAGGGGGCCCCCCCAAGAGACCCAGTACTTC.

The gene calls are TRBV24-1 and TRBJ2-1; maybe TRBD2 (5 bases). The V gene's germline CDR1 is KGHDR and CDR2 SFDVKD. CDR3 length: 15 residues. The V end was cut by 5 bases, the J end by 4 bases, with 14 bases between. CDR3 DNA: TGTGCCACCAGTGGTCCAGCGGCAGGTTACAATGAGCAGTTCTTC. The encoded protein is CATSGPAAGYNEQFF.

The rearrangement joins TRBV18 to TRBJ2-7, with a possible D match to TRBD1 (5 bases). The CDR3 covers 16 residues. The V and J ends lost 0 bases and 0 bases respectively, with 12 bases between them. From germline, CDR1 is KGHSH and CDR2 LQKENI. The CDR3 DNA follows: TGTGCCAGCTCACCACCCCAGGCAGGGCCCTCCTACGAGCAGTACTTC. Its translation is CASSPPQAGPSYEQYF.

V usage is TRBV7-2 and J usage is TRBJ1-1; D call uncertain. Germline assignment: CDR1 SGHTA and CDR2 FQGNSA. Trimming took off 2 bases at V and 0 bases at J, with 4 bases between the two ends. The CDR3 consists of 13 residues. The CDR3 DNA reads TGTGCCAGCAGCTTATTCATGAACACTGAAGCTTTCTTT. Translation: CASSLFMNTEAFF.

The rearrangement uses TRBV6-5 and TRBJ2-2; the D is unclear. This CDR3 has 11 residues. Trimming took off 6 bases at V and 6 bases at J, with 5 bases between the two ends. The germline CDR1 and CDR2 sequences are MNHEY and SVGAGI. Written as DNA, the CDR3 is TGTGCCAGCAGCTCCCCCGGGGAGCTGTTTTTT. It codes for CASSSPGELFF.

The chain couples TRBV19 to TRBJ2-7; a possible D gene is TRBD1 (7 bases). Per germline, CDR1 LNHDA and CDR2 SQIVND (reference sequence). CDR3 length equals 15 residues. Trimming removed 6 bases from V and 2 bases from J, with 17 bases in between. CDR3 sequence reads: CASSKGGQPTYEQYF. In DNA, the CDR3 is TGTGCCAGTAGCAAGGGGGGACAGCCCACCTACGAGCAGTACTTC. Full variable domain (rest looked up from reference TRBV19 and TRBJ2-7): DGGITQSPKYLFRKEGQNVTLSCEQNLNHDAMYWYRQDPGQGLRLIYYSQIVNDFQKGDIAEGYSVSREKKESFPLTVTSAQKNPTAFYLCASSKGGQPTYEQYFGPGTRLTVT.

This chain connects TRBV5-1 to TRBJ1-1; maybe TRBD1 (6 bases). The CDR3 totals 17 residues. The germline V gene has CDR1 SGHRS and CDR2 YFSETQ. Trimming removed 4 bases from V and 1 base from J, with 20 bases in between. The CDR3 nucleotides read TGCGCCAGCAGCGATACCCCGCGGGGGGGGCCGAACACTGAAGCTTTCTTT. Translated, it gives CASSDTPRGGPNTEAFF.

The chain is built from TRBV5-1 and TRBJ1-4, with a tentative D call TRBD1 (5 bases). Germline loops: CDR1 SGHRS, CDR2 YFSETQ. The CDR3 has 15 amino acids. The V and J ends lost 2 bases and 6 bases respectively, with 14 bases between them. The CDR3 region is CASSFGTLKDEKLFF. CDR3 nucleotides: TGCGCCAGCAGCTTTGGGACTCTGAAAGATGAAAAACTGTTTTTT.

The chain joins TRBV9 to TRBJ1-2; D perhaps matches TRBD1 (5 bases). Per the germline V gene, CDR1 is SGDLS and CDR2 is YYNGEE. V lost 0 bases and J 5 bases, leaving 14 bases between the germline ends. This CDR3 has 15 residues. In nucleotides, the CDR3 is TGTGCCAGCAGCGTAGATATGCGGACACAGTATGGCTACACCTTC. This encodes CASSVDMRTQYGYTF.

This chain uses TRBV3-1 (or the pseudogene TRBV3-2) with TRBJ2-7; TRBD2 matches 7 bases. The J segment lost 7 bases and the V segment lost 4 bases, leaving 13 bases of the junction unmatched. Germline CDR1 is LGHDT and CDR2 is YNNKEL (reference sequence). The CDR3 is 15 residues long. CDR3 sequence reads: CASSPLGEGRGEQYF. The DNA of the CDR3 is TGTGCCAGCAGCCCCTTGGGGGAGGGCCGAGGAGAGCAGTACTTC.

Concerning this clone: Relative to the germline gene, one junction end is altered; a read error may explain this. The V and J genes are TRBV7-9 and TRBJ1-4; perhaps TRBD1 as D (5 bases). The CDR3 is 15 residues long. Per germline, CDR1 SEHNR and CDR2 FQNEAQ (reference sequence). Written as DNA, the CDR3 is TGTGCCAGCACCTTAACCACAGGTTTTAATGAAAAACTGTTTTTT. Translated, it gives CASTLTTGFNEKLFF.